This T cell receptor beta chain is drawn from a study of response to subunit inactivated influenza vaccine. Study-level points and caveats: Few new T cells, the authors suggested, are recruited by each seasonal influenza vaccination.

TCRdb re-called the RT-PCR reads through MiXCR, storing one row per CDR3 protein. The table lists over 800,000 distinct CDR3 sequences, 21% of them singletons, with about 10% in the top ten. CDR1 is SGHRS, CDR2 YFSETQ, per germline. Losses at the gene ends were 6 bases for V and 6 bases for J; bases not matched to a gene: 5. This CDR3 contains 12 residues. This clonotype turned up a few times. Its antigen is not identified. The sequences come from PBMCs from blood, collected roughly 5 days after vaccination. V gene TRBV5-1 combines with J gene TRBJ1-1, with TRBD1 identical over 7 bases. The receptor was isolated from a man between 45 and 60 years old who received an inactivated influenza vaccine. CDR3 sequence (DNA): TGCGCCAGCACTCAGGGACAGTCTGAAGCTTTCTTT. Protein sequence: CASTQGQSEAFF.